A selection of T cell receptor beta chains follows, all from one sample in a study of graft-versus-host responses after intestinal transplantation. Data came from immunoSEQ multiplex PCR; TCRdb stores just in-frame clones and leaves some out. The table lists roughly 6,700 clones, 70% to 90% of them singletons, with 4.9% in the top ten. The source was PBMCs, collected around 90 days after transplant. The receptors derive from a human patient who received an intestinal transplant, so some T cells may come from the graft donor. CDR3s include the opening cysteine and the closing phenylalanine or tryptophan.

>TRBV9|TRBJ2-2
CASSVVSTGELFF
>TRBV7-8|TRBJ2-1
CASSLGTSGRVGEQFF
>TRBV7-8|TRBJ2-7
CASSPLTREYNEQYF
>TRBV6-5|TRBJ2-5
CASSQTAGGKETQYF
>TRBV6-5|TRBJ2-1
CASSSGGTSYNEQFF
>TRBV6-5|TRBJ2-4
CASRSLTENIQYF
>TRBV2|TRBJ2-2
CASGWAGATGELFF
>TRBV19|TRBJ1-1
CASRLRTANTEAFF
>TRBV6-1|TRBJ1-2
CASSAGVGANYGYTF
>TRBV2|TRBJ2-2
CASSDRGTTGELFF
>TRBV15|TRBJ2-5
CATSRKTSGGSQETQYF
>TRBV12-5|TRBJ2-1
CASGPDRVDNEQFF
>TRBV9|TRBJ2-5
CASSPRANPQETQYF
>TRBV14|TRBJ1-3
CASSSTLGGHSGNTIYF
>TRBV18|TRBJ2-7
CASSPSLAGTASYEQYF
>TRBV11-1|TRBJ2-1
CASSLKERWHEQFF
>TRBV6-1|TRBJ1-4
CASSPPATNEKLFF
>TRBV9|TRBJ2-1
CASSVGRGNEQFF
>TRBV4-3|TRBJ2-5
CASSQDTGGRGAQYF
>TRBV7-9|TRBJ2-3
CASSLGRIFTDTQYF
>TRBV30|TRBJ2-1
CAWSVTRNEQFF
>TRBV25-1|TRBJ1-1
CASRGGSNTEAFF
>TRBV2|TRBJ1-5
CASSEQGAGLDQPQHF
>TRBV7-8|TRBJ2-1
CASSLGGGSEQFF
>TRBV4-1|TRBJ1-5
CASSQFAGDSNQPQHF
>TRBV11-2|TRBJ1-6
CASSLISGTESPLHF
>TRBV6-5|TRBJ2-2
CASSFTSQTVTGELFF
>TRBV6-1|TRBJ2-3
CASSGSGGATDTQYF